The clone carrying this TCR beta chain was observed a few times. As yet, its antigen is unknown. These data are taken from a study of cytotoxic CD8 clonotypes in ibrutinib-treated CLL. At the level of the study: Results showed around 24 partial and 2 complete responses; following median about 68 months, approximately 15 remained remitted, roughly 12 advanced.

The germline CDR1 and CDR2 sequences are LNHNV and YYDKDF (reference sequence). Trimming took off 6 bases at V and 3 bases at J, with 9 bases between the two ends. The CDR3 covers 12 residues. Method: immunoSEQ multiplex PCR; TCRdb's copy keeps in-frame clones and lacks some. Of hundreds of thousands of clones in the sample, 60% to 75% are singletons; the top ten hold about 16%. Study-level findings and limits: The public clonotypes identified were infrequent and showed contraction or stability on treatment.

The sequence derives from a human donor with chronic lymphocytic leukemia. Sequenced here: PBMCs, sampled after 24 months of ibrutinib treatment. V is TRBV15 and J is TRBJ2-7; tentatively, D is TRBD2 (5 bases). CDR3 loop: CATRAGDYEQYF. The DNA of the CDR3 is TGTGCCACCAGAGCCGGGGACTACGAGCAGTACTTC.